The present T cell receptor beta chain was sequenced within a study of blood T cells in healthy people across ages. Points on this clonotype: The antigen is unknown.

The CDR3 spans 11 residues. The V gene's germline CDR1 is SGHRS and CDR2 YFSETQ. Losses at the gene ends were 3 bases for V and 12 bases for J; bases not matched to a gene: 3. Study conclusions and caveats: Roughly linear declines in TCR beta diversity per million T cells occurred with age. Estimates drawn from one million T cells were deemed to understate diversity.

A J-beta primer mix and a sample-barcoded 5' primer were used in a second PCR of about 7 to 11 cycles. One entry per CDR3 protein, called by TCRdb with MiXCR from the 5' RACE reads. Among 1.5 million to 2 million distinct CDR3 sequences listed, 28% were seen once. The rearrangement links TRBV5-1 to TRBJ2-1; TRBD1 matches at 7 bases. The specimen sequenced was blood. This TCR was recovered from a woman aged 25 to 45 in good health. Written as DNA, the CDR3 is TGCGCCAGCAGCTCCGGGACAGTGCAGTTCTTC. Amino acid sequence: CASSSGTVQFF.